These 8 T cell receptor beta chains were sequenced from one sample in a study of control samples from healthy donors and cancer patients. Measured with immunoSEQ multiplex PCR; TCRdb has only the in-frame clones, and not every one. The table includes 90,000 to 150,000 clones, approximately 90% detected once. The sample taken for sequencing was blood. Receptors originate from a man in his thirties or forties in good health.

This clone is medium-sized by share. The rearrangement uses TRBV2 and TRBJ2-7, with D perhaps given as TRBD1 or TRBD2 (5 bases each). The CDR3 contains 15 residues. V lost 5 bases to trimming and J lost 6 bases, with 20 bases between them. CDR1 and CDR2 from the germline V gene are SNHLY and FYNNEI. As DNA, the CDR3 is TGTGCCAGCAGTTACACTGAGGGGTCGAGTGGCGAGCAGTACTTC. It translates to CASSYTEGSSGEQYF.

The rearrangement uses TRBV11-2 and TRBJ2-2; the D gene is possibly TRBD2 (6 bases). The length of the CDR3 is 17 residues. Germline lookup yields CDR1 SGHAT and CDR2 FQNNGV. V was pared by 3 bases and J by 0 bases, with 14 bases between. CDR3 bases: TGTGCCAGCAGCTTTCGGGGACTCTCCACGAACACCGGGGAGCTGTTTTTT. This codes for CASSFRGLSTNTGELFF.

This chain uses TRBV6-5 with TRBJ2-5, with 7 bases fitting TRBD2. V was pared by 4 bases and J by 9 bases, with 5 bases of the junction left unmatched. Germline values: CDR1 MNHEY, CDR2 SVGAGI. The CDR3 totals 12 residues. CDR3 loop: CASSSTSSAQYF. The CDR3 DNA follows: TGTGCCAGCAGTTCGACTAGCTCGGCCCAGTACTTC.

The rearrangement joins TRBV5-6 to TRBJ1-2; D ambiguous. Between the trimmed V and J ends, which lost 1 base and 4 bases, there was a span of 17 bases. The CDR3 runs 16 residues. Germline loops: CDR1 SGHDT, CDR2 YYEEEE. Here the CDR3 reads CASSLRESATVYGYTF. The CDR3 DNA is TGTGCCAGCAGCTTGAGGGAGTCCGCCACCGTCTATGGCTACACCTTC.

The rearrangement joins TRBV18 to TRBJ2-1; TRBD2 might be the D (5 bases). The CDR3 runs to 13 residues. Germline CDR1 is KGHSH and CDR2 is LQKENI. V was trimmed by 6 bases and J by 10 bases, leaving 16 bases between them. Here the CDR3 DNA reads TGTGCCAGCTCTCCCCCCGACCGCGGGGAGCAGTTCTTC. Residues: CASSPPDRGEQFF.

This clone was seen more than once but under ten times. The genes are TRBV6-5 and TRBJ1-1, with a tentative D call TRBD1 (5 bases). V lost 6 bases, J lost 4 bases, and 12 bases lay in between. The CDR3 consists of 13 residues. Per the germline V gene, CDR1 is MNHEY and CDR2 is SVGAGI. CDR3 residues: CASSYQGGTEAFF. Here the CDR3 DNA reads TGTGCCAGCAGCTATCAGGGAGGCACTGAAGCTTTCTTT.

The genes are TRBV15 and TRBJ2-3; TRBD1 matches at 7 bases. CDR1 is LNHNV and CDR2 is YYDKDF in the germline V gene (reference sequence). With V trimmed by 5 bases and J by 1 base, 9 bases remained unmatched. This CDR3 comprises 16 residues. CDR3 DNA: TGTGCCACCAGCGGCCCACAGGGGCTAGGCACAGATACGCAGTATTTT. Translated: CATSGPQGLGTDTQYF. The variable domain in full, completed from reference TRBV15 and TRBJ2-3, reads DAMVIQNPRYQVTQFGKPVTLSCSQTLNHNVMYWYQQKSSQAPKLLFHYYDKDFNNEADTPDNFQSRRPNTSFCFLDIRSPGLGDTAMYLCATSGPQGLGTDTQYFGPGTRLTVL.

V usage is TRBV5-5 and J usage is TRBJ1-3; 9 bases map to TRBD1. V shed 4 bases and J 2 bases; nucleotides not matched to a gene: 4. Germline CDR1 is SGHKS and CDR2 is YYEKEE (reference sequence). The CDR3 has 15 amino acids. CDR3 sequence: CASSPGTGPGNTIYF. CDR3 in DNA: TGTGCCAGCAGCCCCGGGACAGGGCCTGGAAACACCATATATTTT.